This is a list of T cell receptor beta chains from one sample in a study of T-cell memory formation after mild COVID-19. TCRdb independently ran MiXCR on the 5' RACE reads; one entry per CDR3 protein. This sample has just over 350,000 distinct CDR3 sequences, with around 14% found just once. The material sequenced was PBMCs or a T cell subset sorted from them (not recorded which). These receptors originate from a man younger than 35 who had mild COVID-19 (a few samples of this study predate the infection). Cell type and time point are not known. CDR3s leave out the opening cysteine and the closing phenylalanine or tryptophan. D genes are given only for firm matches.

v_call d_call cdr3_aa
TRBV15 TRBD1 ATSRAGQTSYEQY
TRBV5-5 TRBD1 ASSRTTGYSNQPQH
TRBV20-1 . SAPTSGGARTQY
TRBV5-1 . ASSSQGGEETQY
TRBV4-1 . ASSQMGWELYNEQF
TRBV5-1 TRBD2 ASTPGGGVAYEQY
TRBV11-2 . ASSLVSPDRKTYEQY
TRBV20-1 . SARKTDTQY
TRBV10-3 TRBD1 ATRKTGSSEKLF
TRBV18 . ASSPTQSIDEQF
TRBV12-5 . ASGLNRPHTDTQY
TRBV2 . ASSGLNRASGNTIY
TRBV20-1 . SARGPEDSNQPQH
TRBV20-1 . SARVLNTEAF
TRBV20-1 TRBD1 SARLQGIWDSNQPQH
TRBV21-1 . ASMPVRIAGANVLT
TRBV18 . ASSPPQYQETQY